Each of the 24 T cell receptor beta chains below was sequenced from the same sample in a study of breast tumors, draining lymph nodes, adjacent tissues listed by TCRdb under 2016. To prepare the library, multiplex PCR was applied. Sequencing relied on an Illumina HiSeq 2000. The public reads were reprocessed in TCRdb via fastp at Q25 and MiXCR, keeping in-frame beta chains. Rows are unified per CDR3 protein, each entry keeping the most common DNA and genes. The sample includes some 170,000 distinct CDR3 sequences, with about 34% observed a single time. The ten largest account for around 3.5% of the sample. The axillary draining lymph nodes of breast cancer patients were the source of the lymph node samples. The sample was axillary lymph node tissue. The receptors derive from a female donor with breast cancer. Some clones in this sample may be carry-over from other donors' samples.

This clonotype has a count of ten or more. This rearrangement joins TRBV6-5 to TRBJ2-3, with 7 bases lining up with TRBD2. The germline V gene has CDR1 MNHEY and CDR2 SVGAGI. V shed 5 bases and J 2 bases; nucleotides not matched to a gene: 7. The CDR3 loop spans 15 amino acids. CDR3 sequence: CASSHGRGSTDTQYF. The CDR3 DNA reads TGTGCCAGCAGTCACGGGCGGGGGTCCACAGATACGCAGTATTTT.

This clonotype was recorded a few times. The chain is built from TRBV10-1 and TRBJ1-1; D might be TRBD1 (6 bases). Germline CDR1 is WNHNN and CDR2 is SYGVQD (reference sequence). The CDR3 loop spans 14 amino acids. Trimming removed 5 bases from V and 5 bases from J, with 15 bases in between. The DNA for the CDR3 is TGCGCCAGCAGTCCTATGGGGGCGGGTACTGAAGCTTTCTTT. This translates into CASSPMGAGTEAFF.

A remark on this clonotype: Being one base from a much bigger clone, this may be a read error. This CDR3 is missing its conserved last phenylalanine or tryptophan, likely due to a read error. The V and J genes are TRBV28 and TRBJ1-4; D unclear. Trimming pared 3 bases from V and 9 bases from J, leaving 14 bases between. The CDR3 is made up of 14 amino acids. The germline V gene has CDR1 MDHEN and CDR2 SYDVKM. The CDR3 protein is CASSFIGSVQKLFS. CDR3 in DNA: TGTGCCAGCAGTTTCATAGGGTCGGTTCAAAAACTGTTTTCT.

This clonotype came up many times. V gene TRBV11-2 combines with J gene TRBJ2-1; TRBD2 is a possible D gene (5 bases). The germline CDR1 and CDR2 sequences are SGHAT and FQNNGV. This CDR3 region has 18 residues. V shed 2 bases and J shed 7 bases, with 24 bases lying between them. Written as DNA, the CDR3 is TGTGCCAGCAGCTTATTCGGAGGCGGACTCCTCGAGGTTAATGAGCAGTTCTTC. Its translation: CASSLFGGGLLEVNEQFF.

The chain carries TRBV11-2 and TRBJ2-2; no definite D call. V was shortened by 5 bases and J by 0 bases, with 19 bases between the two germline ends. This CDR3 has 18 residues. Germline CDR1 is SGHAT and CDR2 is FQNNGV. DNA of the CDR3: TGTGCCAGCAGCCCGTGGTCCAGAACTTACGCGAACACCGGGGAGCTGTTTTTT. Its translation: CASSPWSRTYANTGELFF. The full variable domain, completed using reference TRBV11-2 and TRBJ2-2, is EAGVAQSPRYKIIEKRQSVAFWCNPISGHATLYWYQQILGQGPKLLIQFQNNGVVDDSQLPKDRFSAERLKGVDSTLKIQPAKLEDSAVYLCASSPWSRTYANTGELFFGEGSRLTVL.

The chain carries TRBV19 and TRBJ1-4; tentatively, D is TRBD1 (6 bases). V gave up 7 bases and J gave up 11 bases, with 20 bases separating them. CDR3 length: 14 residues. Germline V gene sequence: CDR1 LNHDA, CDR2 SQIVND (reference sequence). The CDR3 DNA reads TGTGCCAGTACCTTCCCGGGGGGCAAGGAGAAACTGTTTTTT. Protein: CASTFPGGKEKLFF.

This clonotype has at least ten counts. The rearrangement links TRBV10-3 to TRBJ2-7; D may be TRBD1 (7 bases). Germline assignment: CDR1 ENHRY and CDR2 SYGVKD. The CDR3 totals 14 residues. Trimming shortened V by 5 bases and J by 0 bases, and 11 bases separated the two germline ends. The CDR3 DNA is TGTGCCATCAGTCAGGGGGGACCCTCCTACGAGCAGTACTTC. Translated: CAISQGGPSYEQYF.

Comments on this clonotype: This sequence may be a read error, since a much larger clone differs from it by one base. This chain connects TRBV27 to TRBJ1-2; TRBD1 matches at 7 bases. V gave up 4 bases and J gave up 4 bases; unmatched junction bases: 12. CDR3 size: 16 residues. Per the germline V gene, CDR1 is MNHEY and CDR2 is SMNVEV (reference sequence). In DNA form, the CDR3 reads TGTGCCAGCAGTTCACTTGTAGCAGGGGGACCCTATGGCTACACCTTC. Protein: CASSSLVAGGPYGYTF.

This clonotype appeared many times. J is TRBJ2-3 and V is TRBV20-1, with D unresolved. V lost 3 bases and J lost 6, with 7 bases in between. The CDR3 contains 11 residues. Germline loops: CDR1 DFQATT, CDR2 SNEGSKA (reference sequence). CDR3 loop: CSARIGDTQYF. CDR3 in DNA: TGCAGTGCTAGGATCGGGGATACGCAGTATTTT.

Many counts were recorded for this clonotype. The chain carries TRBV19 and TRBJ1-1; D is unresolved. There are 13 residues in the CDR3. The V end lost 2 bases, the J end lost 4 bases, and 8 bases lay between the germline ends. CDR1 LNHDA and CDR2 SQIVND come from the germline V gene (reference sequence). The CDR3 here is CASSIRAGTEAFF. Written as DNA, the CDR3 is TGTGCCAGTAGTATAAGGGCGGGCACTGAAGCTTTCTTT.

This clonotype showed up many times. CDR3 amino acids: CAISGTTRTSGRFRDTQYF. Written as DNA, the CDR3 is TGTGCCATCAGTGGCACTACCCGGACTAGCGGGAGATTTCGAGATACGCAGTATTTT. This chain joins TRBV10-3 and TRBJ2-3, with 13 nucleotides matching TRBD2. Germline assignment: CDR1 ENHRY and CDR2 SYGVKD. With 4 bases clipped from V and 5 bases from J, the junction kept 15 bases outside the gene matches. The CDR3 totals 19 residues.

On this clonotype: A much larger clone lies a single base off, so this may be a read error. The J gene is TRBJ2-1, the V gene TRBV20-1; D call uncertain. This CDR3 is 11 amino acids long. Germline CDR1 DFQATT, CDR2 SNEGSKA (reference sequence). CDR3 sequence (DNA): TGCAGTGCTACTAGTTTCCACGAGCAGTCCTTC. The encoded protein is CSATSFHEQSF.

This clonotype was recorded a few times. V is TRBV30 and J is TRBJ2-1; a possible D gene is TRBD2 (5 bases). The CDR3 has 11 amino acids. Germline-derived CDR1 and CDR2 are GTSNPN and SVGIG (reference sequence). The V end lost 0 bases, the J end lost 13 bases, and 10 bases lay between the germline ends. CDR3 residues: CAWSVSEVQFF. The CDR3 DNA sequence: TGTGCCTGGAGTGTTTCGGAGGTCCAGTTCTTC.

The genes are TRBV18 and TRBJ1-2, with 10 bases fitting TRBD1. V dropped 3 bases and J dropped 4; count of bases not matched to a gene: 5. CDR3 length: 15 amino acids. The V gene's germline CDR1 is KGHSH and CDR2 LQKENI. CDR3 in amino acids: CASSPTGQGFYGYTF. The CDR3 DNA reads TGTGCCAGCTCACCCACGGGACAGGGGTTCTATGGCTACACCTTC.

About this clonotype itself: A read error is possible here, since a much larger clone lies one base away. This chain joins TRBV5-4 and TRBJ1-2; D not certain. The CDR3 loop spans 13 amino acids. Germline V gives CDR1 SGHNT, CDR2 YYREEE (reference sequence). V lost 0 bases and J lost 8, with 11 bases in between. In DNA, the CDR3 is TGTGCCAGCAGCTTGGTGACGGCAGGAGGCTACACCTTC. This sequence encodes CASSLVTAGGYTF.

The sample holds many counts of this clonotype. The chain carries TRBV11-3 and TRBJ2-2; TRBD1 is a possible D gene (5 bases). Germline V CDR1 and CDR2: SGHNT, YENEEA. CDR3 size: 15 residues. V was trimmed by 5 bases and J by 1 base, leaving 11 bases between them. DNA for the CDR3: TGTGCCAGCAGCAAAGGGGCCCAGAACACCGGGGAGCTGTTTTTT. Residues: CASSKGAQNTGELFF.

In its sample, this clonotype was seen many times. The chain joins TRBV6-5 to TRBJ1-5; no definite D call. Germline V CDR1 and CDR2: MNHEY, SVGAGI. V lost 5 bases to trimming and J lost 4 bases, with 12 bases between them. This CDR3 contains 14 residues. Written as DNA, the CDR3 is TGTGCCAGCAGTCCCGGACGGATGAATCAGCCCCAGCATTTT. Its translation is CASSPGRMNQPQHF.

Many counts were recorded for this clonotype. The chain combines TRBV20-1 with TRBJ1-6, with D possibly being TRBD1 (6 bases). This CDR3 has 13 amino acids. Germline V gene sequence: CDR1 DFQATT, CDR2 SNEGSKA (reference sequence). V was trimmed by 6 bases and J by 9 bases, leaving 15 bases between them. The CDR3 loop reads CSAPQGGSSPLHF. The CDR3 region has the DNA TGCAGTGCCCCACAGGGTGGGAGTTCACCCCTCCACTTT.

The chain employs TRBV9 and TRBJ2-7, with 11 bases aligning to TRBD2. Germline values: CDR1 SGDLS, CDR2 YYNGEE. The V segment lost 5 bases and the J segment 4 bases; nucleotides outside the gene matches: 2. The CDR3 runs 13 residues. The CDR3 here is CASSSGGAYEQYF. CDR3 nucleotide sequence: TGTGCCAGCAGTAGCGGGGGGGCTTACGAGCAGTACTTC.

A word on this clonotype: A junction end diverges from the germline sequence, so it may reflect a read error. V and J are TRBV5-1 and TRBJ2-1; 11 bases map to TRBD1. Germline CDR1 and CDR2: SGHRS and YFSETQ. The CDR3 is 15 amino acids. In DNA form, the CDR3 reads TGTGCCAGCAGCGGAGGACAGGGGGCCTGCAATGAGCAGTTCTTC. Translation: CASSGGQGACNEQFF.

This clonotype occurred many times. This sequence joins TRBV19 and TRBJ2-3; 7 bases match TRBD1. V dropped 10 bases and J dropped 2; count of bases not matched to a gene: 9. The CDR3 is 14 amino acids. Germline V gene data show CDR1 as LNHDA and CDR2 as SQIVND (reference sequence). The CDR3 coding sequence is TGTGCCACCGACAATACAGGGGTCACAGATACGCAGTATTTT. Amino acids: CATDNTGVTDTQYF. The complete variable domain, with remaining parts taken from reference TRBV19 and TRBJ2-3, reads DGGITQSPKYLFRKEGQNVTLSCEQNLNHDAMYWYRQDPGQGLRLIYYSQIVNDFQKGDIAEGYSVSREKKESFPLTVTSAQKNPTAFYLCATDNTGVTDTQYFGPGTRLTVL.

This clonotype was counted at least ten times. The genes are TRBV5-1 and TRBJ1-6; no clear D gene. V lost 2 bases to trimming and J lost 6 bases, with 9 bases between them. Germline lookup yields CDR1 SGHRS and CDR2 YFSETQ. This CDR3 spans 14 amino acids. CDR3 nucleotide sequence: TGCGCCAGCAGCTTAGGAGGGTCTAATTCACCCCTCCACTTT. Its translation: CASSLGGSNSPLHF.

Regarding this clonotype: A read error may produce the germline difference seen at one junction end. The chain employs TRBV7-8 and TRBJ2-1, with TRBD2 identical over 10 bases. Germline loops: CDR1 SGHVS, CDR2 FQNEAQ. The CDR3 length is 15 residues. CDR3 loop: CACSGLAGGGNEQLF. The CDR3 DNA is TGTGCCTGCAGCGGATTAGCGGGGGGCGGGAATGAGCAGCTCTTC. Full variable domain (rest looked up from reference TRBV7-8 and TRBJ2-1): GAGVSQSPRYKVAKRGQDVALRCDPISGHVSLFWYQQALGQGPEFLTYFQNEAQLDKSGLPSDRFFAERPEGSVSTLKIQRTQQEDSAVYLCACSGLAGGGNEQLFGPGTRLTVL.

This clonotype was seen ten or more times. V usage is TRBV9 and J usage is TRBJ1-3; no reliable D call. This CDR3 contains 14 residues. Germline CDR1 is SGDLS and CDR2 is YYNGEE. V lost 2 bases to trimming and J lost 3 bases, with 9 bases between them. The CDR3, as DNA: TGTGCCAGCAGCGTCGGGATCGGTGGAAACACCATATATTTT. As protein: CASSVGIGGNTIYF.